The next 17 T cell receptor beta chains were all read from a single sample in a study of blood T cells in healthy people across ages. Using a J-beta primer mix together with a sample-barcoded 5' primer, a second PCR was run for roughly 6 to 11 cycles. MiXCR, run by TCRdb on the 5' RACE reads, gives a single entry per CDR3 protein. The sample yields roughly 2 million distinct CDR3 sequences, 49% seen once. Material for sequencing was blood. The source is a woman between 40 and 50 years old in good health.

This clonotype came up a few times. The chain joins TRBV4-3 to TRBJ2-2, with 7 nucleotides matching TRBD1. With V trimmed by 0 bases and J by 5 bases, 6 bases remained unmatched. There are 16 residues in the CDR3. CDR1 and CDR2 (germline): LGHNA, YSLEER. CDR3 coding DNA: TGCGCCAGCAGCCAAGAGCCAGGGGGAGTAACCGGGGAGCTGTTTTTT. This sequence encodes CASSQEPGGVTGELFF.

A word on this clonotype: A junction end diverges from the germline sequence, so it may reflect a read error. The chain employs TRBV9 and TRBJ2-1, with 8 nucleotides matching TRBD2. CDR1 SGDLS and CDR2 YYNGEE come from the germline V gene. The CDR3 covers 18 residues. CDR3 DNA: TGTGCCAGCAGCGTAAGCGGGGGCCTAACAACAAGCTACAATGAGCGGTTCTTC. It translates to CASSVSGGLTTSYNERFF.

This clonotype occurred a few times. V gene TRBV20-1 combines with J gene TRBJ2-3; D may correspond to TRBD1 or TRBD2 (6 bases each). The CDR3 loop spans 15 amino acids. The germline V gene has CDR1 DFQATT and CDR2 SNEGSKA (reference sequence). Between the trimmed V and J ends, which lost 6 bases and 0 bases, there was a span of 16 bases. CDR3 in amino acids: CSAPKGGTSTDTQYF. The CDR3, as DNA: TGCAGTGCCCCGAAGGGGGGAACTAGCACAGATACGCAGTATTTT.

The gene calls are TRBV3-1 and TRBJ2-7; the match to TRBD1 covers 9 bases. The ends lost 0 bases at V and 5 bases at J; junction bases unmatched: 11. CDR3 length: 17 amino acids. Germline V gene lookup returns CDR1 LGHDT and CDR2 YNNKEL (reference sequence). As DNA, the CDR3 is TGTGCCAGCAGCCAAGACCCCGGGACAGGGAACATGGACGAGCAGTACTTC. Protein: CASSQDPGTGNMDEQYF.

This clonotype was recorded many times. The chain recombines TRBV20-1 with TRBJ1-5, with D perhaps matching TRBD1 (5 bases). Germline assignment: CDR1 DFQATT and CDR2 SNEGSKA (reference sequence). The CDR3 loop spans 16 amino acids. V dropped 3 bases and J dropped 0 bases, with 15 bases sitting between them. The DNA for the CDR3 is TGCAGTGCTAGGAGGGGAGGGCTTAATAGCAATCAGCCCCAGCATTTT. Translating gives CSARRGGLNSNQPQHF.

This sequence joins TRBV4-2 and TRBJ1-4; D perhaps matches TRBD1 (5 bases). Germline lookup yields CDR1 LGHNA and CDR2 YNFKEQ. The CDR3 loop spans 16 amino acids. Trimming stripped 1 base from V and 3 bases from J, with 12 bases between. CDR3 DNA sequence: TGTGCCAGCAGCCAAGCACTGGGGGTATCTAATGAAAAACTGTTTTTT. The encoded protein is CASSQALGVSNEKLFF.

The J gene is TRBJ1-2, the V gene TRBV7-2; 9 nucleotides line up with TRBD1. V gave up 5 bases and J gave up 3 bases; unmatched junction bases: 7. The CDR3 contains 15 residues. Germline V lookup: CDR1 SGHTA, CDR2 FQGNSA. The CDR3 DNA sequence: TGTGCCAGCAGCCTCAACAGGGGGCGGGACTATGGCTACACCTTC. It translates to CASSLNRGRDYGYTF.

This clonotype appeared a single time. The chain recombines TRBV18 with TRBJ2-1; 8 bases match TRBD1. V lost 5 bases and J lost 5; bases outside the gene matches: 5. Germline CDR1 and CDR2: KGHSH and LQKENI. This CDR3 comprises 14 residues. The CDR3 loop is CASSKGQDHNEQFF. The CDR3 region has the DNA TGTGCCAGCTCAAAGGGACAGGATCACAATGAGCAGTTCTTC.

This chain joins TRBV28 and TRBJ1-4, with 8 bases matching TRBD1. The CDR3 is 16 residues long. Germline CDR1 MDHEN, CDR2 SYDVKM. Losses at the gene ends were 6 bases for V and 8 bases for J; bases not matched to a gene: 14. CDR3 coding DNA: TGTGCCAGCAGCCCGGCAGGGGGCTTAGAAATAGAAAAACTGTTTTTT. This translates into CASSPAGGLEIEKLFF.

The chain has TRBV10-2 and TRBJ1-2; D might be TRBD1 (5 bases). Per germline, CDR1 WSHSY and CDR2 SAAADI. The CDR3 totals 13 residues. V lost 2 bases and J 6 bases, leaving 10 bases between the germline ends. CDR3 region: CASSERAGNGYTF. CDR3 nucleotide sequence: TGCGCCAGCAGTGAGCGCGCAGGGAATGGCTACACCTTC.

The chain has TRBV20-1 and TRBJ2-1; the match to TRBD2 covers 13 bases. With 6 bases clipped from V and 5 bases from J, the junction kept 4 bases outside the gene matches. The germline V gene encodes CDR1 DFQATT and CDR2 SNEGSKA (reference sequence). The CDR3 totals 14 residues. The CDR3 loop reads CSANGLAGDNEQFF. CDR3 nucleotide sequence: TGCAGTGCGAACGGACTAGCGGGGGACAATGAGCAGTTCTTC.

The chain has TRBV6-1 and TRBJ2-7; weak D call: TRBD1 (6 bases). Trimming stripped 3 bases from V and 10 bases from J, with 10 bases between. This CDR3 spans 11 amino acids. In germline, CDR1 is MNHNS, CDR2 SASEGT. CDR3 region: CASSDTGHQYF. DNA of the CDR3: TGTGCCAGCAGTGACACGGGACACCAGTACTTC.

The rearrangement uses TRBV5-1 and TRBJ2-5, with D tentatively TRBD1 (6 bases). V was cut by 5 bases and J by 4 bases, with 15 bases left in between. In germline, CDR1 is SGHRS, CDR2 YFSETQ. The CDR3 loop spans 14 amino acids. DNA for the CDR3: TGCGCCAGCAGACCTCAGGGGTCGGTAGAGACCCAGTACTTC. As protein: CASRPQGSVETQYF.

The chain employs TRBV12-5 and TRBJ2-1; D call uncertain. The V gene lost 0 bases and the J gene lost 8 bases, with 23 bases spanning the gap. In germline, CDR1 is LGHNT, CDR2 FRNRAP. The CDR3 consists of 18 residues. For the CDR3, the DNA is TGTGCTAGTGGTTTGGTAAATTTTACGTTGCTCTTTTGGGATGAGCAGTTCTTC. This codes for CASGLVNFTLLFWDEQFF.

This clonotype was detected only once. The chain combines TRBV20-1 with TRBJ1-2, with a possible D match to TRBD1 (6 bases). Germline CDR1 and CDR2: DFQATT and SNEGSKA (reference sequence). Between the trimmed V and J ends, which lost 0 bases and 0 bases, there was a span of 11 bases. The CDR3 has 15 amino acids. In DNA form, the CDR3 reads TGCAGTGCTAGAGATCACAGGGTATCTAACTATGGCTACACCTTC. It is translated as CSARDHRVSNYGYTF.

CDR3 amino acids: CASSAGLAGITDTQYF. The DNA of the CDR3 is TGTGCCAGCAGCGCCGGACTAGCGGGGATCACAGATACGCAGTATTTT. This rearrangement joins TRBV9 to TRBJ2-3; 12 nucleotides match TRBD2. Per the germline V gene, CDR1 is SGDLS and CDR2 is YYNGEE. V shed 3 bases, J shed 2 bases, and the junction held 4 bases outside the gene matches. This CDR3 is 16 amino acids long.

This rearrangement joins TRBV7-9 to TRBJ2-5; D might be TRBD1 (5 bases). The CDR3 has 13 amino acids. V was cut by 8 bases and J by 4 bases, with 14 bases left in between. The V gene's germline CDR1 is SEHNR and CDR2 FQNEAQ (reference sequence). The CDR3 nucleotides read TGTGCCAGCTACGAAGACAGAGGAGAGACCCAGTACTTC. Encoded protein: CASYEDRGETQYF.